The 8 T cell receptor beta chains reported below all come from one sample, sequenced in a study of blood T cells in healthy people across ages. With a J-beta primer mix and a sample-barcoded 5' primer, a second PCR ran 7 to 11 cycles. TCRdb passed the 5' RACE reads through MiXCR, listing each CDR3 protein once. The top ten hold roughly 24% of the sample, which has approximately 2,000,000 distinct CDR3 sequences, about two fifths seen once. Material: blood. The source of these receptors is a human donor in good health.

About this clonotype: One end of the junction is discordant with germline, which a read error may explain. The chain employs TRBV5-5 and TRBJ2-5; unclear D gene. The J call is uncertain, as TRBJ2-7 better fits the DNA end. Looked up from germline, CDR1 is SGHKS and CDR2 is YYEKEE (reference sequence). This CDR3 is built from 13 residues. The CDR3 region is CASGLVPNYEQYF. For the CDR3, the DNA is TGTGCCAGCGGCTTGGTACCTAATTACGAGCAGTACTTC.

This clonotype occurred a few times. The chain links TRBV29-1 to TRBJ1-2, with D possibly being TRBD1 (6 bases). CDR1 and CDR2 from the germline V gene are SQVTM and ANQGSEA. The CDR3 is 13 residues long. V was pared by 7 bases and J by 5 bases, with 17 bases between. This chain's CDR3 is CSGGGGDTYGYTF. CDR3 in DNA: TGCAGCGGTGGAGGAGGGGACACGTATGGCTACACCTTC. Variable domain in full (rest from reference TRBV29-1 and TRBJ1-2): SAVISQKPSRDICQRGTSLTIQCQVDSQVTMMFWYRQQPGQSLTLIATANQGSEATYESGFVIDKFPISRPNLTFSTLTVSNMSPEDSSIYLCSGGGGDTYGYTFGSGTRLTVV.

V gene TRBV28 combines with J gene TRBJ2-5, with 10 bases that match TRBD1. Germline lookup yields CDR1 MDHEN and CDR2 SYDVKM. V shed 6 bases and J 2 bases; nucleotides not matched to a gene: 3. This CDR3 comprises 14 residues. The CDR3 loop reads CASRTGGLQETQYF. As DNA, the CDR3 is TGTGCCAGCAGGACAGGGGGCTTACAAGAGACCCAGTACTTC.

In the case of this clonotype: One junction end disagrees with the germline gene, perhaps due to a read error. This chain joins TRBV12-3 or TRBV12-4 and TRBJ1-1; D not resolved. The CDR3 extends over 14 amino acids. As DNA, the CDR3 is TGTGCCGGCAGACGGGAACGGATGAACACTGAAGCTTTCTTT. Encoded protein: CAGRRERMNTEAFF.

The sample holds many counts of this clonotype. The gene calls are TRBV6-5 and TRBJ2-5; D gene uncertain. CDR1 is MNHEY and CDR2 is SVGAGI in the germline V gene. The V gene lost 2 bases and the J gene lost 2 bases, with 9 bases spanning the gap. The CDR3 is made up of 14 amino acids. The CDR3 region is CASSYGSIQETQYF. Written as DNA, the CDR3 is TGTGCCAGCAGTTACGGGTCAATACAAGAGACCCAGTACTTC.

V is TRBV20-1 and J is TRBJ2-4; perhaps TRBD1 as D (5 bases). Gene TRBJ2-7 matches the end of the DNA better, so the J call may be wrong. The CDR3 spans 12 residues. From germline, CDR1 is DFQATT and CDR2 SNEGSKA (reference sequence). CDR3 coding DNA: TGCAGTGCTAGTAGCTTCACAGGCGAGCAGTACTTC. Translation gives CSASSFTGEQYF.

The chain recombines TRBV20-1 with TRBJ1-3; D not resolved. CDR1 and CDR2 (germline): DFQATT, SNEGSKA (reference sequence). Between the trimmed V and J ends, which lost 0 bases and 3 bases, there was a span of 9 bases. The CDR3 has 14 amino acids. CDR3 sequence: CSARDSSGGNTIYF. The CDR3 nucleotides read TGCAGTGCTAGAGATTCGAGTGGTGGAAACACCATATATTTT.

This clonotype was counted only a few times. This chain connects TRBV20-1 to TRBJ2-5; maybe TRBD2 (5 bases). CDR1 and CDR2 (germline): DFQATT, SNEGSKA (reference sequence). The V end was cut by 6 bases, the J end by 2 bases, with 10 bases between. The CDR3 length is 12 residues. CDR3 nucleotides: TGCAGTGCCATTAGCGAGCAAGAGACCCAGTACTTC. It codes for CSAISEQETQYF.